This T cell receptor beta chain was recorded in a study of T cells in Graves' hyperthyroidism and ophthalmopathy. Study-level results: Clonotypes that were expanded in thyroid above 0.001 mostly appeared in blood too. For ophthalmopathy, model prediction preceded onset by a median 6.5 months.

Points on this clonotype: What it recognizes is unknown.

From RNA transcripts, TCR beta CDR3 regions were amplified. With the HTBI primer set, the TCR CDR3 went through a first round of RT-PCR. TCRdb reanalysed the multiplex PCR reads using MiXCR and keeps one entry per CDR3 protein. There are 540,000 or so distinct CDR3 sequences in the sample; about 43% occur only once, and roughly 19% lies in the top ten. Diagnostic assessment was based on clinical symptoms, serum thyroxine and TRAb, thyroid ultrasound and orbital computed tomography. Sequencing was carried out using peripheral blood or thyroid tissue (not recorded which). This clonotype was sampled from an adult woman with Graves' disease, either hyperthyroidism or ophthalmopathy (not recorded which).

The CDR3 region has the DNA TGTGCCATCGGACTCAGGGAAGGGGGTCAAGAGACCCAGTACTTC. Its translation is CAIGLREGGQETQYF. This chain uses TRBV10-3 with TRBJ2-5; a weak D match, TRBD1 (6 bases). V dropped 8 bases and J dropped 2 bases, with 18 bases sitting between them. Germline-derived CDR1 and CDR2 are ENHRY and SYGVKD. The CDR3 runs to 15 residues.